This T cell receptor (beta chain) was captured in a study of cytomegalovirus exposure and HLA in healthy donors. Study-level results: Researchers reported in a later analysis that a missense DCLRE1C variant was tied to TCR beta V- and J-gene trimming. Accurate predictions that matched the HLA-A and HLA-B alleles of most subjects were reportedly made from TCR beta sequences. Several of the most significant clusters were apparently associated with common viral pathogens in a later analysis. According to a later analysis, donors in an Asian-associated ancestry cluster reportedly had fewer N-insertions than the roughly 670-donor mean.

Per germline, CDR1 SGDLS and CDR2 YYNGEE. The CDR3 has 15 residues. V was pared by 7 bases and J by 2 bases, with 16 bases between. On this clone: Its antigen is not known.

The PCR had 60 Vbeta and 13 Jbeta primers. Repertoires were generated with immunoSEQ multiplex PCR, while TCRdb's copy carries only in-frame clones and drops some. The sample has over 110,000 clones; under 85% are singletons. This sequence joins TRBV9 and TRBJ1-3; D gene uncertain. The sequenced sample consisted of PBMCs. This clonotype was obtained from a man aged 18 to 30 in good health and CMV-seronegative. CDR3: CASSSSDIAGNTIYF. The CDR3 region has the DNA TGTGCCAGCTCCTCATCCGACATAGCTGGAAACACCATATATTTT.